This TCR beta chain emerged from a study of memory CD4+ T cells and cytomegalovirus serostatus. Profiling relied on immunoSEQ multiplex PCR, and the TCRdb table lists in-frame clones only, not all of them. The sample has tens of thousands of clones, over 65% seen once. The J segment lost 6 bases and the V segment lost 6 bases, leaving 5 bases of the junction unmatched. Germline V gives CDR1 GTSNPN, CDR2 SVGIG (reference sequence). This CDR3 region has 13 residues. Single viable CD3+CD4+CD8-CD45RO+ cells were sorted as the memory CD4+ T cells. Source material: memory CD4+ T cells from blood. The chain has TRBV30 and TRBJ1-6, with TRBD1 matching over 7 bases. The source is an adult in good health and CMV-seronegative. This CDR3 reads CACTTGANSPLHF. CDR3 DNA sequence: TGTGCCTGTACCACAGGGGCTAATTCACCCCTCCACTTT.